Listed below are T cell receptor beta chains from one sample, sequenced in a study of cytomegalovirus exposure and HLA in healthy donors. TCRdb's table, derived via immunoSEQ multiplex PCR, lists solely in-frame clones and lacks some. The table includes 100,000 to 150,000 clones, approximately 80% detected once. The sample was PBMCs. The receptors shown here come from a man between 50 and 59 years old in good health and CMV-seropositive. CDR3s include the opening cysteine and the closing phenylalanine or tryptophan. A D gene is named only where the DNA matches it firmly. Clone size is given for some rows only: seen once, a few or many times, or a class if the clone is expanded.

d_gene: NA; v_gene: TRBV5-1; j_gene: TRBJ1-3; abundance: few; CDR3aa: CASSARQLTGNTIYF; CDR3nt: TGCGCCAGCAGCGCTAGACAGCTCACTGGAAACACCATATATTTT
d_gene: NA; v_gene: TRBV29-1; j_gene: TRBJ2-1; abundance: NA; CDR3aa: CSVRESPVREQFF; CDR3nt: TGCAGCGTCAGGGAATCGCCGGTGAGGGAGCAGTTCTTC
d_gene: TRBD1; v_gene: TRBV9; j_gene: TRBJ1-6; abundance: NA; CDR3aa: CASSVRDSSYNSPLHF; CDR3nt: TGTGCCAGCAGCGTCCGGGACAGCTCTTATAATTCACCCCTCCACTTT
d_gene: NA; v_gene: TRBV11-2; j_gene: TRBJ1-6; abundance: NA; CDR3aa: CASSLVVSGISPLHF; CDR3nt: TGTGCCAGCAGCTTAGTGGTGTCCGGGATATCACCCCTCCACTTT
d_gene: NA; v_gene: TRBV7-2; j_gene: TRBJ1-1; abundance: NA; CDR3aa: CASSLEVMNTEAFF; CDR3nt: TGTGCCAGCAGCTTGGAGGTCATGAACACTGAAGCTTTCTTT
d_gene: TRBD2; v_gene: TRBV30; j_gene: TRBJ2-3; abundance: NA; CDR3aa: CAWTREGPMHPQYF; CDR3nt: TGTGCCTGGACGCGGGAGGGCCCTATGCACCCGCAGTATTTT
d_gene: NA; v_gene: TRBV6-1; j_gene: TRBJ2-7; abundance: once; CDR3aa: CASSVGSSYEQYF; CDR3nt: TGTGCCAGCAGTGTTGGCAGCTCCTACGAGCAGTACTTC
d_gene: NA; v_gene: TRBV7-2; j_gene: TRBJ1-4; abundance: NA; CDR3aa: CASSSAGATNEKLFF; CDR3nt: TGTGCCAGCAGCTCCGCAGGGGCAACTAATGAAAAACTGTTTTTT
d_gene: NA; v_gene: TRBV14; j_gene: TRBJ2-5; abundance: NA; CDR3aa: CASSQAQGSGETQYF; CDR3nt: TGTGCCAGCAGCCAAGCGCAGGGCTCAGGCGAGACCCAGTACTTC
d_gene: NA; v_gene: TRBV5-1; j_gene: TRBJ2-6; abundance: NA; CDR3aa: CASSFSSGANVLTF; CDR3nt: TGCGCCAGCAGCTTTAGCTCTGGGGCCAACGTCCTGACTTTC
d_gene: TRBD1; v_gene: TRBV4-3; j_gene: TRBJ1-4; abundance: NA; CDR3aa: CASSSGGANEKLFF; CDR3nt: TGCGCCAGCAGCTCAGGGGGTGCTAATGAAAAACTGTTTTTT
d_gene: TRBD2; v_gene: TRBV7-2; j_gene: TRBJ2-2; abundance: few; CDR3aa: CASSFLSGGRTGELFF; CDR3nt: TGTGCCAGCAGCTTCTTATCGGGAGGGCGTACCGGGGAGCTGTTTTTT
d_gene: TRBD1; v_gene: TRBV5-1; j_gene: TRBJ1-1; abundance: NA; CDR3aa: CASSFRGQATDF; CDR3nt: TGCGCCAGCAGCTTCCGGGGACAGGCCACGGACTTT
d_gene: TRBD1; v_gene: TRBV4-2; j_gene: TRBJ1-5; abundance: NA; CDR3aa: CASSQVTGGDGNQPQHF; CDR3nt: TGTGCCAGCAGCCAAGTAACAGGGGGCGATGGCAATCAGCCCCAGCATTTT
d_gene: TRBD2; v_gene: TRBV7-6; j_gene: TRBJ2-7; abundance: once; CDR3aa: CASSLEGDSGISYEQYF; CDR3nt: TGTGCCAGCAGCTTAGAAGGTGATAGCGGGATTAGTTACGAGCAGTACTTC
d_gene: NA; v_gene: TRBV10-3; j_gene: TRBJ1-6; abundance: NA; CDR3aa: CAISESESNSPLHF; CDR3nt: TGTGCCATCAGTGAGTCCGAGTCTAATTCACCCCTCCACTTT
d_gene: NA; v_gene: TRBV9; j_gene: TRBJ1-1; abundance: NA; CDR3aa: CASSVGGQGWAFF; CDR3nt: TGTGCCAGCAGCGTAGGGGGCCAGGGCTGGGCTTTCTTT
d_gene: NA; v_gene: TRBV5-5; j_gene: TRBJ1-1; abundance: many; CDR3aa: CASSFPGNTEAFF; CDR3nt: TGTGCCAGCAGCTTCCCGGGTAACACTGAAGCTTTCTTT
d_gene: NA; v_gene: TRBV28; j_gene: TRBJ2-5; abundance: NA; CDR3aa: CASTSGQETQYF; CDR3nt: TGTGCCAGCACCTCCGGGCAAGAGACCCAGTACTTC
d_gene: NA; v_gene: TRBV4-2; j_gene: TRBJ2-7; abundance: few; CDR3aa: CASSQAVSRGSSPYEQYF; CDR3nt: TGTGCCAGCAGCCAAGCGGTAAGCAGAGGGTCTAGTCCCTACGAGCAGTACTTC
d_gene: NA; v_gene: TRBV6-5; j_gene: TRBJ1-1; abundance: NA; CDR3aa: CASSRLVRANTEAFF; CDR3nt: TGTGCCAGCAGCCGCCTCGTGCGGGCCAACACTGAAGCTTTCTTT
d_gene: NA; v_gene: TRBV5-1; j_gene: TRBJ2-1; abundance: NA; CDR3aa: CASSLAAGGATYNEQFF; CDR3nt: TGCGCCAGCAGCTTGGCGGCGGGCGGGGCCACCTACAATGAGCAGTTCTTC
d_gene: TRBD1; v_gene: TRBV13; j_gene: TRBJ2-5; abundance: NA; CDR3aa: CASSNPGGRETQYF; CDR3nt: TGTGCCAGCAGCAACCCAGGGGGCAGGGAGACCCAGTACTTC
d_gene: NA; v_gene: TRBV19; j_gene: TRBJ1-3; abundance: NA; CDR3aa: CASSITAGSSGNTIYF; CDR3nt: TGTGCCAGTAGTATTACAGCGGGCTCCTCTGGAAACACCATATATTTT
d_gene: NA; v_gene: TRBV7-2; j_gene: TRBJ2-7; abundance: NA; CDR3aa: CASSPAGYSYEQYF; CDR3nt: TGTGCCAGCAGCCCAGCGGGCTACTCCTACGAGCAGTACTTC
d_gene: NA; v_gene: TRBV29-1; j_gene: TRBJ1-2; abundance: NA; CDR3aa: CSGGQSLNYGYTF; CDR3nt: TGCAGCGGAGGACAGAGTCTTAACTATGGCTACACCTTC
d_gene: NA; v_gene: TRBV29-1; j_gene: TRBJ2-1; abundance: few; CDR3aa: CSADNPDRYNEQFF; CDR3nt: TGCAGCGCCGACAACCCGGACAGATACAATGAGCAGTTCTTC
d_gene: TRBD2; v_gene: TRBV2; j_gene: TRBJ2-1; abundance: NA; CDR3aa: CASIRTSGAGEQFF; CDR3nt: TGTGCCAGCATTCGGACTAGCGGGGCCGGTGAGCAGTTCTTC
d_gene: TRBD1; v_gene: TRBV19; j_gene: TRBJ1-6; abundance: NA; CDR3aa: CASSIGALFQGASYNSPLHF; CDR3nt: TGTGCCAGTAGTATAGGGGCCCTCTTCCAGGGGGCTTCCTATAATTCACCCCTCCACTTT
d_gene: TRBD1; v_gene: TRBV5-1; j_gene: TRBJ1-5; abundance: NA; CDR3aa: CASSSGQGNQPQHF; CDR3nt: TGCGCCAGCAGTTCTGGACAGGGGAATCAGCCCCAGCATTTT
d_gene: TRBD2; v_gene: TRBV9; j_gene: TRBJ2-3; abundance: few; CDR3aa: CASSGAGGLTDTQYF; CDR3nt: TGTGCCAGCAGCGGAGCGGGAGGCCTCACAGATACGCAGTATTTT
d_gene: NA; v_gene: TRBV14; j_gene: TRBJ1-1; abundance: NA; CDR3aa: CASEQAIYTEAFF; CDR3nt: TGTGCCAGCGAACAGGCGATTTACACTGAAGCTTTCTTT
d_gene: NA; v_gene: TRBV10-3; j_gene: TRBJ1-2; abundance: NA; CDR3aa: CAITARTGNYGYTF; CDR3nt: TGTGCCATCACCGCACGTACAGGGAACTATGGCTACACCTTC
d_gene: NA; v_gene: TRBV13; j_gene: TRBJ2-7; abundance: NA; CDR3aa: CASSLQGTYEQYF; CDR3nt: TGTGCCAGCAGCTTACAGGGCACCTACGAGCAGTACTTC
d_gene: TRBD2; v_gene: TRBV7-9; j_gene: TRBJ2-2; abundance: NA; CDR3aa: CASSFSGVYGTGELFF; CDR3nt: TGTGCCAGCAGCTTTAGCGGGGTGTATGGCACCGGGGAGCTGTTTTTT